This T cell receptor (beta chain) was identified during a study of blood T cell repertoires in COVID-19. Study summary: Samples came from the United States, Italy and Spain, spanning acute and convalescent COVID-19. T cells, B-cell-depleted T cells, or PBMCs provided the cDNA or gDNA that served as material.

Trimming took 1 base from V and 0 from J, leaving 16 bases between them. The CDR3 consists of 18 residues. CDR1 is LNHDA and CDR2 is SQIVND in the germline V gene (reference sequence). Recruited during active infection, patients (from Seattle) were subsequently followed longitudinally. In the original analysis: Nucleated cell number was recorded as an estimate derived from reference gene primer amplification. Sequencing used immunoSEQ multiplex PCR; TCRdb keeps in-frame clones, though not all of them. D and trimming were read from the DNA, whereas the V and J calls and clone size are those reported in that table. This table has some 210,000 clones, roughly nine tenths appearing once.

The clonotype originates from a man in his 60s with COVID-19, enrolled during active disease. What was sequenced was peripheral blood. The genes are TRBV19 and TRBJ2-1, with D possibly being TRBD2 (5 bases). The CDR3 nucleotides are TGTGCCAGTAGTATAGGGTTAGCGAGGACGAGCTCCTACAATGAGCAGTTCTTC. It translates to CASSIGLARTSSYNEQFF.